The subject of this entry is one T cell receptor (beta chain). Its antigen is still unknown. Base qualities are not recorded, but no much larger clone differs from it by a single base. These data originate in a study of cytotoxic CD8 clonotypes in ibrutinib-treated CLL (TCRdb year 2021). Background for the entire study: The cohort included around 15 treatment-naive and under 13 relapsed/refractory patients; roughly 17 were IGHV unmutated. Partial responses were observed in roughly 25 patients and complete responses in 2; after a median follow-up of 68 months, remission was maintained in approximately 14 patients and progression was observed in approximately 12. The response samples were drawn at a median of approximately twelve months into treatment, with a range of about 6 to 36 months. On average, each sample yielded approximately 250,000 productive templates and roughly 95,000 productive rearrangements. Longitudinal samples were available for about 30% of the roughly 90 trial participants. Cryopreserved peripheral blood mononuclear cells were obtained prior to treatment, at the time of response, and at either disease progression or sustained remission. Patients were still on ibrutinib when every remission and progressive disease sample was collected. Paper-wide results and their limitations: At baseline, clonality was higher than in age-matched healthy donors and showed a strong correlation with circulating CD8+ T-cell counts. An increase in clonality was observed at ibrutinib response, with clonality remaining stable during sustained remission and falling back toward baseline at progression. Sampling times were not matched between sustained-remission and progressing patients, and lymph node repertoires were not studied. Public clonotypes were found to be uncommon and were observed to contract or remain stable during treatment; the increase in clonality was shown to reflect expansion of private clonotypes at ibrutinib response.

The goal of deep resolution MiSeq sequencing was a depth between 1 in 1 million and 1 in 200,000 T cells, and coverage averaged 10x per clonotype. The immunoSEQ hsTCRB Kit was used to generate TCR beta libraries. On the authors' methods: The data were analyzed with ImmunoSEQ Analyzer and ImmunoSEQ Data Assistant, and V, D and J gene assignments followed IMGT definitions. Clonality, with values ranging from 0 to 1, was calculated as one minus the normalized Shannon entropy of productive rearrangement frequencies. Only overrepresented clonotypes making up at least 0.05% of each patient's repertoire were included in the public clonotype analysis. Some 13 age-matched healthy donor repertoires from immuneACCESS were used as controls for clonality. This is the immuneACCESS table as TCRdb keeps it, with only in-frame sequences that have V and J called. A part of the clones is gone; compared with another copy, unresolved V genes explain less than half, and the rest is unexplained. D and trimming were read from the DNA, whereas the V and J calls and clone size are those reported in that table. The table for this sample lists 90,000 to 150,000 clones; about 53% of them were counted only once. The ten largest clonotypes hold about 40% of the sample.

The germline V end is reduced by 3 bases and the J end by 8 bases; junction bases left unmatched: 4. In the germline V gene, CDR1 corresponds to SGHDT and CDR2 to YYEEEE. Its CDR3 holds 14 amino acids, cysteine through phenylalanine. Left in the record is the CDR3 DNA by itself, 42 bases read in frame from the first base. The time point label, read with the paper, signifies: approximately 25 months on ibrutinib. For TCR beta library preparation, roughly 2 micrograms of genomic DNA were isolated from cryopreserved PBMCs. Longitudinal blood samples from CLL patients on ibrutinib monotherapy were analyzed using high-throughput TCR beta sequencing. The patients were enrolled in a single-center, open-label phase 2 trial of ibrutinib monotherapy.

The sequence joins TRBV5-6 to TRBJ1-4; TRBD1 aligns with 10 central bases. This receptor was identified in a human donor with chronic lymphocytic leukemia. The sample consisted of PBMCs, taken after 24 months of ibrutinib treatment. The DNA reads as follows: TGTGCCAGCAGCTCCGGGACAGGGGTAGAAAAACTGTTTTTT. Translated, it gives CASSSGTGVEKLFF.